Below, 4 T cell receptor beta chains from the same sample are listed, as sequenced in a study of T cell changes during pregnancy in multiple sclerosis. Sequencing was performed with immunoSEQ multiplex PCR; in TCRdb, only in-frame clones are kept and a portion is missing. The table includes some 47,000 clones, 70% to 90% detected once. Material: peripheral blood, obtained in the first trimester of pregnancy. Receptors were obtained from a female donor with multiple sclerosis, enrolled in a pregnancy study.

The chain has TRBV5-5 and TRBJ1-4; unclear D gene. This CDR3 comprises 16 residues. V lost 4 bases and J lost 0, with 13 bases in between. Germline assignment: CDR1 SGHKS and CDR2 YYEKEE (reference sequence). The CDR3 nucleotides read TGTGCCAGCAGCCCACAGCCAGTGGCAACTAATGAAAAACTGTTTTTT. This encodes CASSPQPVATNEKLFF.

The chain combines TRBV6-1 with TRBJ1-2; 8 bases align to TRBD1. Losses at the gene ends were 7 bases for V and 4 bases for J; bases not matched to a gene: 8. This CDR3 contains 14 residues. Germline assignment: CDR1 MNHNS and CDR2 SASEGT. CDR3 nucleotide sequence: TGTGCCAGCACTTGGACAGGGCTATTCTATGGCTACACCTTC. Protein: CASTWTGLFYGYTF.

The J gene is TRBJ2-7, the V gene TRBV28; possible D gene TRBD1, 6 bases. The germline CDR1 and CDR2 sequences are MDHEN and SYDVKM. The CDR3 has 13 amino acids. V was shortened by 5 bases and J by 5 bases, with 13 bases between the two germline ends. As DNA, the CDR3 is TGTGCCAGCAGTCACAGGGTACCCCACGAGCAGTACTTC. Protein product: CASSHRVPHEQYF.

The chain recombines TRBV28 with TRBJ2-3; maybe TRBD1 (5 bases). CDR3 length: 13 amino acids. Trimming left V 3 bases short and J 6 bases short, with 10 bases between. The germline V gene encodes CDR1 MDHEN and CDR2 SYDVKM. Here the CDR3 reads CASSFVRVDTQYF. The CDR3 nucleotides are TGTGCCAGCAGTTTTGTCAGGGTTGATACGCAGTATTTT.